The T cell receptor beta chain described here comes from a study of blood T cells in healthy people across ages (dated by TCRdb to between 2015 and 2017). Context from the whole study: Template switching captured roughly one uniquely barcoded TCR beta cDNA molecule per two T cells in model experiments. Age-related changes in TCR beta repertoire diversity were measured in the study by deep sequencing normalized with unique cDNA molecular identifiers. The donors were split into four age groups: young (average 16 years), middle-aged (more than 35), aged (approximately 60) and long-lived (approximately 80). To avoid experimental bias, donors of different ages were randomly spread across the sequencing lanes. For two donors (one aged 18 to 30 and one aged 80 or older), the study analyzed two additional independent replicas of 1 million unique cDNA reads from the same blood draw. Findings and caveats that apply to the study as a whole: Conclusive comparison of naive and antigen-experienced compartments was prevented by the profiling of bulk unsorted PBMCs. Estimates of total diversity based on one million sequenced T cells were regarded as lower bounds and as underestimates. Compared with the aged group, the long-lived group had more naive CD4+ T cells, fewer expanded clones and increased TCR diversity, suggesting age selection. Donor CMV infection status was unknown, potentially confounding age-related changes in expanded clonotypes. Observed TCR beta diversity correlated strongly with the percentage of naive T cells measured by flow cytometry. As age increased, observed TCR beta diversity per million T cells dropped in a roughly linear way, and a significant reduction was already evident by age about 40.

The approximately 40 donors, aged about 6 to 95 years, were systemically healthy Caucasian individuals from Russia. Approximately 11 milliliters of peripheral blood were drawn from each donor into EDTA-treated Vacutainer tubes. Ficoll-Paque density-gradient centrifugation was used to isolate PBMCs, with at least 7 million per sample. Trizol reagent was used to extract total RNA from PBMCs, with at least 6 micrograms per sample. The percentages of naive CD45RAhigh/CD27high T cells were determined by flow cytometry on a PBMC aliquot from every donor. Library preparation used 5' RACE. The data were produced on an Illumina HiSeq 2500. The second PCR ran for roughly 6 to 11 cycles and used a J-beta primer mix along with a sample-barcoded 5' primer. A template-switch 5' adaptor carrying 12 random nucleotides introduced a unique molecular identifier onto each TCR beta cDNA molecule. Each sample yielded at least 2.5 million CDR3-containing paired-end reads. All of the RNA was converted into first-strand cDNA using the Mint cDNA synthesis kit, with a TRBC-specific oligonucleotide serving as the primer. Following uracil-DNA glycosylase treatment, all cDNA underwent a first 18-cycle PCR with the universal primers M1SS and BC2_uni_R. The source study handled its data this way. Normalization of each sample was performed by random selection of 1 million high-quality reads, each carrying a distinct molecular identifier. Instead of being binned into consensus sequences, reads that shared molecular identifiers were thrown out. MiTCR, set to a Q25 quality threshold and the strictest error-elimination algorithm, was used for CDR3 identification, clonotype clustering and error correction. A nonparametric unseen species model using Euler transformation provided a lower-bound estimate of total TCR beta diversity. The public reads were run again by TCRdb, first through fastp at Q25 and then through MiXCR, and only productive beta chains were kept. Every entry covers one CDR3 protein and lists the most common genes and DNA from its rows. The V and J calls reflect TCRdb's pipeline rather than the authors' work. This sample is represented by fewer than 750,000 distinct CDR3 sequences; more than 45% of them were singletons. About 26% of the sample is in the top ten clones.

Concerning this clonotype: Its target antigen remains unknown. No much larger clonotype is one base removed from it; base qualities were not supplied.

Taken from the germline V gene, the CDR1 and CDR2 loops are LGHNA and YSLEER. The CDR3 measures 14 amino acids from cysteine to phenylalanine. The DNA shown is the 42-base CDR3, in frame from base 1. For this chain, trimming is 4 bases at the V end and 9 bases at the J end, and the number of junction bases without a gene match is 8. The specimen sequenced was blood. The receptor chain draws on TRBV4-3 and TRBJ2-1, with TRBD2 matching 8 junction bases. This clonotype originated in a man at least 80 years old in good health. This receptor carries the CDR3 CASSPGTRGSEQFF. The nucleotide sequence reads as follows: TGCGCCAGCAGCCCCGGGACTAGAGGGAGTGAGCAGTTCTTC.